This TCR beta chain was identified during a study of CD8 T cells in cerebrospinal fluid in Alzheimer's disease. The CDR3 length is 16 residues. Germline CDR1 SGDLS, CDR2 YYNGEE. This clonotype ranks as medium-sized in terms of frequency. Biomarkers including neurofilament, amyloid-beta and tau confirmed neurodegeneration in the patients. TCRdb derives one entry per CDR3 protein from the 10x single-cell sequencing reads, leaving out DNA. Its listing shows about 1,500 distinct CDR3 sequences. Sequenced: cerebrospinal fluid. V and J are TRBV9 and TRBJ2-3; the D gene TCRdb calls, TRBD1, cannot be checked with no DNA. This TCR was sampled from a human donor with Alzheimer's disease. CDR3 region: CASSLRDRGTTDTQYF.